The present T cell receptor beta chain was sequenced within a study of CD8+ T cells in alopecia areata. Study-level results: Patients shared TCRs less clearly than mice did, possibly owing to HLA. Expanded CD8+ clones among the top 100, as well as scalp clonality, were significantly decreased by tofacitinib. Lesional tissue from the scalp (especially in alopecia totalis/universalis) showed higher clonality than normal scalp.

To note about this clone: Antigen specificity is unknown.

The CDR3 is 15 amino acids. The germline V gene has CDR1 LNHDA and CDR2 SQIVND (reference sequence). V was cut by 6 bases and J by 1 base, with 12 bases left in between. RNA was extracted and reverse transcribed into cDNA as the sequencing template. Assay: immunoSEQ multiplex PCR; the TCRdb copy retains only in-frame clones and omits some. The sample holds roughly 250,000 clones; 60% are singletons and the top ten take around 0.92%. The treatment here: oral pan-JAK inhibitor, 5-10 mg twice daily. Lesional scalp punch biopsies and peripheral blood were collected from alopecia areata patients. The specimen was CD4+ T cells sorted from blood, collected around week 54, from a patient treated with tofacitinib. V is TRBV19 and J is TRBJ2-2; D is possibly TRBD2 (6 bases). The TCR was taken from a human donor with alopecia areata. The CDR3 sequence is CASSGGRMNTGELFF. For the CDR3, the DNA is TGTGCCAGTAGCGGGGGACGGATGAACACCGGGGAGCTGTTTTTT. The whole variable domain, remainder taken from reference TRBV19 and TRBJ2-2, is DGGITQSPKYLFRKEGQNVTLSCEQNLNHDAMYWYRQDPGQGLRLIYYSQIVNDFQKGDIAEGYSVSREKKESFPLTVTSAQKNPTAFYLCASSGGRMNTGELFFGEGSRLTVL.